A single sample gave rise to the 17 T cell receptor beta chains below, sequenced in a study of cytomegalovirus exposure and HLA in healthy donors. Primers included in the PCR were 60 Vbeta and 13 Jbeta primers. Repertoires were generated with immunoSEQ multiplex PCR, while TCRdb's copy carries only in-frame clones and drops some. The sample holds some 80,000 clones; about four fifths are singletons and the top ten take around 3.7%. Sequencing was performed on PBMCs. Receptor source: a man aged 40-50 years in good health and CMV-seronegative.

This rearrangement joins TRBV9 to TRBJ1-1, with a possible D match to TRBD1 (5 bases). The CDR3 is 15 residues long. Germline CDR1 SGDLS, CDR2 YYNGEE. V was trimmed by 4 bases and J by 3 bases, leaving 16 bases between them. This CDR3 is CASSLWGGYHTEAFF. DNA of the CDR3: TGTGCCAGCAGCCTATGGGGGGGGTATCACACTGAAGCTTTCTTT.

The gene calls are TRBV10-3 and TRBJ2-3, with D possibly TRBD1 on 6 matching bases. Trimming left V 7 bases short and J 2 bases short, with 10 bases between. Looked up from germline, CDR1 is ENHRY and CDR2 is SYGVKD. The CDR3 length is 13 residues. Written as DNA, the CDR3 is TGTGCCATCACGGACAGCTACACAGATACGCAGTATTTT. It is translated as CAITDSYTDTQYF.

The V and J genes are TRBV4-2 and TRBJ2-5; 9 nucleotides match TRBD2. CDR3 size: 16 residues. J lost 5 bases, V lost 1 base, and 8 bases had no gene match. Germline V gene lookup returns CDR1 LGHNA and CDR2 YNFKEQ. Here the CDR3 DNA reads TGTGCCAGCAGCCAAGTTCCGGGCGGGGGGGGCGAGACCCAGTACTTC. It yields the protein CASSQVPGGGGETQYF.

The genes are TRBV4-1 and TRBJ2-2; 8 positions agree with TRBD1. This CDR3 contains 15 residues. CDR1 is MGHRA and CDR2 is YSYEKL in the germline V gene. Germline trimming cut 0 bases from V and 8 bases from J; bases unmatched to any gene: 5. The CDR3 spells CASSQDRDRWGELFF. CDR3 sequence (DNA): TGCGCCAGCAGCCAAGATCGGGACAGGTGGGGGGAGCTGTTTTTT.

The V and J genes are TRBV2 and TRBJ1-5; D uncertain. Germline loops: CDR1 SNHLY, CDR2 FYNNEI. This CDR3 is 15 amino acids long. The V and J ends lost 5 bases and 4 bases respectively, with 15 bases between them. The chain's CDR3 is CASSSQVGSNQPQHF. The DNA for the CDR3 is TGTGCCAGCAGTTCCCAGGTAGGCTCTAATCAGCCCCAGCATTTT.

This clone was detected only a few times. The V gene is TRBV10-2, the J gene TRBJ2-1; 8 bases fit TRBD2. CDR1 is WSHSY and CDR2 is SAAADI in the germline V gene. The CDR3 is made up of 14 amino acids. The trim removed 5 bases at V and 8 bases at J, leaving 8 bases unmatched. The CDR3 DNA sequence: TGCGCCAGCAGTACCGGGACTAGGGCGTATGAGCAGTTCTTC. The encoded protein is CASSTGTRAYEQFF.

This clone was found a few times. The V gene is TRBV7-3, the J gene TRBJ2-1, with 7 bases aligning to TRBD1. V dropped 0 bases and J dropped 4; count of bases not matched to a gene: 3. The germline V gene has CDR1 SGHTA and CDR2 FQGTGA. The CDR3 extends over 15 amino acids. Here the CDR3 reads CASSLTGDRYNEQFF. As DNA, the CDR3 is TGTGCCAGCAGCTTAACAGGGGACAGATACAATGAGCAGTTCTTC.

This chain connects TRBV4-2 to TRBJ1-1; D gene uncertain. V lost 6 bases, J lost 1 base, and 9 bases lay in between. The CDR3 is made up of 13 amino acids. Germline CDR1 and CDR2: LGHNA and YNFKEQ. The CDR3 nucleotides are TGTGCCAGCAGGGCCGGGTGGAACACTGAAGCTTTCTTT. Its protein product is CASRAGWNTEAFF.

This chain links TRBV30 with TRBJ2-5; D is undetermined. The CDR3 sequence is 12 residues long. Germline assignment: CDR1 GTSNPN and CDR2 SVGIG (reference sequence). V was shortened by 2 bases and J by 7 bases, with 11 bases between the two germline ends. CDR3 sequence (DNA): TGTGCCTGGAGTTCGCTGCCGGGGACCCAGTACTTC. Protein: CAWSSLPGTQYF.

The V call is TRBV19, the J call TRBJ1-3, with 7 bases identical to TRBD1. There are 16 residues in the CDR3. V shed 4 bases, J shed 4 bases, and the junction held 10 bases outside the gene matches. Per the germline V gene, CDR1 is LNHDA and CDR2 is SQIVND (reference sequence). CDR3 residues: CASSTRQGAYGNTIYF. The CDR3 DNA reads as TGTGCCAGTAGTACCCGACAGGGAGCTTACGGAAACACCATATATTTT.

The CDR3 loop reads CASRASDTQYF. The CDR3 nucleotides are TGTGCCAGCAGAGCATCAGATACGCAGTATTTT. The chain is built from TRBV28 and TRBJ2-3; unclear D gene. CDR3 length: 11 amino acids. Germline assignment: CDR1 MDHEN and CDR2 SYDVKM. Trimming removed 6 bases at V and 4 bases at J, with 5 bases between.

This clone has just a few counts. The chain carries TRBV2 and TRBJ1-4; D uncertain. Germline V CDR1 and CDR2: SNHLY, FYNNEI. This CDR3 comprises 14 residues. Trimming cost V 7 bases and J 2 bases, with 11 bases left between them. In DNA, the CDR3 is TGTGCCAGCACACAGACCCAGACTAATGAAAAACTGTTTTTT. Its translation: CASTQTQTNEKLFF.

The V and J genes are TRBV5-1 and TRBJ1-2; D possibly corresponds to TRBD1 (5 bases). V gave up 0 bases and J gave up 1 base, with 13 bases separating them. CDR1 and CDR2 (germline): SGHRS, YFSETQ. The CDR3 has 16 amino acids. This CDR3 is CASSLAKGPDNYGYTF. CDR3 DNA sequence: TGCGCCAGCAGCTTGGCCAAGGGGCCCGATAACTATGGCTACACCTTC.

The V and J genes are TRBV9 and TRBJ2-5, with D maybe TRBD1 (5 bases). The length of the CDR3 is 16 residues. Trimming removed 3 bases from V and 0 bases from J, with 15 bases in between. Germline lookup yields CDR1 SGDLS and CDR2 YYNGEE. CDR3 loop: CASSEGPNSYQETQYF. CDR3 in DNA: TGTGCCAGCAGCGAGGGGCCCAACTCGTACCAAGAGACCCAGTACTTC.

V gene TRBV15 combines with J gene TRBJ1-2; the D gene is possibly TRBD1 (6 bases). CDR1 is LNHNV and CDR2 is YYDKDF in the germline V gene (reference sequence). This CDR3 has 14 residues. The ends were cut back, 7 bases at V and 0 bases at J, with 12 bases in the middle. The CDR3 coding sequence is TGTGCCACCACCTTAGGGGGATCTAACTATGGCTACACCTTC. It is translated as CATTLGGSNYGYTF. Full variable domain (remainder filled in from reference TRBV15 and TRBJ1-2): DAMVIQNPRYQVTQFGKPVTLSCSQTLNHNVMYWYQQKSSQAPKLLFHYYDKDFNNEADTPDNFQSRRPNTSFCFLDIRSPGLGDTAMYLCATTLGGSNYGYTFGSGTRLTVV.

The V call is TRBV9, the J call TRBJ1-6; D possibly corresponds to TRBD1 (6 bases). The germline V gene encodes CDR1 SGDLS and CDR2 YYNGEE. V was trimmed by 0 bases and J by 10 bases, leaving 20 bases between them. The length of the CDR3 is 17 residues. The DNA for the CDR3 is TGTGCCAGCAGCGTAGAGGGGGGGAGAGGGGAGCTCTCACCCCTCCACTTT. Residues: CASSVEGGRGELSPLHF. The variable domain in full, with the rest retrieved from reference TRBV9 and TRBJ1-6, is DSGVTQTPKHLITATGQRVTLRCSPRSGDLSVYWYQQSLDQGLQFLIQYYNGEERAKGNILERFSAQQFPDLHSELNLSSLELGDSALYFCASSVEGGRGELSPLHFGNGTRLTVT.

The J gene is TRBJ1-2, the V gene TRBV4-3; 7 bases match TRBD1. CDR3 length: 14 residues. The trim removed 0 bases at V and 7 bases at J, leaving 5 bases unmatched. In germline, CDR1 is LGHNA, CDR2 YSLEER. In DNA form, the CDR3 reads TGCGCCAGCAGCCAAGAAAGGGGGCAGGGTGGCTACACCTTC. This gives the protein CASSQERGQGGYTF.